The 17 T cell receptor beta chains listed next were all sequenced from one sample in a study of shared clonotypes between healthy human individuals. Terminally differentiated effector memory CD45RA+ cells were excluded by CCR7 positive selection of CD45RO-negative cells. The data were produced by immunoSEQ multiplex PCR, yet TCRdb's version contains in-frame clones alone and is incomplete. Of approximately 1.9 million clones in the sample, 85% to 95% are singletons; the top ten hold about 1.7%. What was sequenced was naive CD8+ T cells from PBMCs. The receptors come from a man between 18 and 35 years old in good health. Some clones in this sample may be carry-over from other donors' samples.

The chain is built from TRBV19 and TRBJ1-1; D perhaps matches TRBD1 (6 bases). Germline CDR1 LNHDA, CDR2 SQIVND (reference sequence). The germline V and J ends were trimmed by 5 bases and 1 base, with 14 bases remaining between them. The CDR3 is made up of 15 amino acids. The chain's CDR3 is CASSEGGNPNTEAFF. The CDR3 coding sequence is TGTGCCAGTAGTGAGGGGGGAAATCCGAACACTGAAGCTTTCTTT.

The rearrangement links TRBV28 to TRBJ2-7; possibly TRBD1 or TRBD2 for D (6 bases each). Trimming cost V 3 bases and J 3 bases, with 18 bases left between them. CDR1 is MDHEN, CDR2 SYDVKM, per germline. This CDR3 spans 16 amino acids. The CDR3 here is CASSFTGAGTHYEQYF. The CDR3 region has the DNA TGTGCCAGCAGTTTTACGGGGGCAGGGACCCACTACGAGCAGTACTTC.

As concerns this clone: This CDR3 is also generated by other DNA sequences in the sample. The CDR3 bases are TGTGCCAGCAGTCCCCGGGGGCCTTACGAGCAGTACTTC. Its translation is CASSPRGPYEQYF. V is TRBV27 and J is TRBJ2-7; D may match TRBD1 or TRBD2 (6 bases each). The CDR3 sequence is 13 residues long. Per the germline V gene, CDR1 is MNHEY and CDR2 is SMNVEV (reference sequence). Trimming removed 5 bases from V and 4 bases from J, with 12 bases in between.

The chain has TRBV10-2 and TRBJ1-1; D is uncertain. Trimming removed 3 bases at V and 4 bases at J, with 12 bases between. Germline V gene sequence: CDR1 WSHSY, CDR2 SAAADI. This CDR3 is 14 amino acids long. CDR3 in amino acids: CASSDSMTRTEAFF. The CDR3 DNA sequence: TGCGCCAGCAGTGACAGCATGACCCGCACTGAAGCTTTCTTT.

On this clone: This sample includes further DNA sequences coding for the same CDR3. This chain links TRBV27 with TRBJ2-7, with D maybe TRBD2 (5 bases). The ends were cut back, 2 bases at V and 0 bases at J, with 8 bases in the middle. There are 14 residues in the CDR3. The germline gives CDR1 MNHEY, CDR2 SMNVEV (reference sequence). CDR3 region: CASSLAGSSYEQYF. CDR3 sequence (DNA): TGTGCCAGCAGTTTAGCGGGCAGCTCCTACGAGCAGTACTTC.

The gene calls are TRBV27 and TRBJ2-7; D may correspond to TRBD1 or TRBD2 (5 bases each). Germline V lookup: CDR1 MNHEY, CDR2 SMNVEV (reference sequence). Trimming shortened V by 6 bases and J by 7 bases, and 25 bases separated the two germline ends. The CDR3 length is 16 residues. This CDR3 reads CASSRYTPREGSEQYF. The CDR3 DNA follows: TGTGCCAGCAGCCGCTACACACCCAGGGAAGGGAGTGAGCAGTACTTC.

The V gene is TRBV7-9, the J gene TRBJ2-1, with TRBD1 matching 9 bases. This CDR3 comprises 15 residues. CDR1 is SEHNR and CDR2 is FQNEAQ in the germline V gene (reference sequence). V lost 3 bases and J lost 2; bases outside the gene matches: 2. This chain's CDR3 is CASSFGTGPYNEQFF. The DNA of the CDR3 is TGTGCCAGCAGCTTCGGGACAGGGCCCTACAATGAGCAGTTCTTC.

With respect to this clone: The same CDR3 is also encoded by other DNA sequences in this sample. The rearrangement links TRBV5-4 to TRBJ2-5; 7 bases align to TRBD2. This CDR3 has 15 amino acids. V trimming: 1 base; J trimming: 2 bases; junction bases outside the gene matches: 5. CDR1 is SGHNT, CDR2 YYREEE, per germline (reference sequence). The CDR3 protein is CASSLKREAQETQYF. CDR3 sequence (DNA): TGTGCCAGCAGCTTGAAGCGGGAAGCGCAAGAGACCCAGTACTTC.

The chain's CDR3 is CASSPKTPSYLENDREQYF. CDR3 DNA: TGTGCCAGCAGTCCGAAAACCCCTAGCTACCTGGAGAACGACCGCGAGCAGTACTTC. The rearrangement links TRBV27 to TRBJ2-7; D might be TRBD2 (5 bases). V lost 5 bases to trimming and J lost 6 bases, with 32 bases between them. The CDR3 length is 19 residues. Germline CDR1 and CDR2: MNHEY and SMNVEV (reference sequence).

This clone was observed a single time. The chain carries TRBV5-6 and TRBJ2-7; D is uncertain. The CDR3 consists of 14 residues. The V end lost 1 base, the J end lost 2 bases, and 10 bases lay between the germline ends. The germline V gene encodes CDR1 SGHDT and CDR2 YYEEEE. CDR3 sequence reads: CASSLNERTYEQYF. In nucleotides, the CDR3 is TGTGCCAGCAGCTTGAATGAGCGCACCTACGAGCAGTACTTC.

The chain has TRBV4-1 and TRBJ2-7; no definite D call. Germline-derived CDR1 and CDR2 are MGHRA and YSYEKL. The CDR3 extends over 15 amino acids. Deletions cut 0 bases from V and 1 base from J, with 10 bases between. As DNA, the CDR3 is TGCGCCAGCAGCCAAGATGCTAGGACGTCCTACGAGCAGTACTTC. The encoded protein is CASSQDARTSYEQYF.

This rearrangement joins TRBV19 to TRBJ1-1; D is uncertain. Germline V gives CDR1 LNHDA, CDR2 SQIVND (reference sequence). V lost 2 bases and J lost 0, with 7 bases in between. This CDR3 has 14 residues. The CDR3 DNA sequence: TGTGCCAGTAGTATAAATGCTATGAACACTGAAGCTTTCTTT. It is translated as CASSINAMNTEAFF. Drawing the rest from reference TRBV19 and TRBJ1-1, the complete variable domain is DGGITQSPKYLFRKEGQNVTLSCEQNLNHDAMYWYRQDPGQGLRLIYYSQIVNDFQKGDIAEGYSVSREKKESFPLTVTSAQKNPTAFYLCASSINAMNTEAFFGQGTRLTVV.

This clone came up a few times. The V and J genes are TRBV27 and TRBJ2-7; D tentatively reads TRBD1 or TRBD2 (6 bases each). Germline values: CDR1 MNHEY, CDR2 SMNVEV (reference sequence). This CDR3 region has 16 residues. Trimming pared 5 bases from V and 5 bases from J, leaving 22 bases between. The CDR3 here is CASSALTSGALDEQYF. CDR3 sequence (DNA): TGTGCCAGCAGTGCATTGACGTCGGGGGCGCTTGACGAGCAGTACTTC.

The rearrangement joins TRBV28 to TRBJ2-1, with 8 bases matching TRBD1. Looked up from germline, CDR1 is MDHEN and CDR2 is SYDVKM. This CDR3 is built from 15 residues. The junction had 14 bases not matched to a gene; V was cut back by 7 bases and J by 9 bases. CDR3 sequence: CASTVGDRSFGEQFF. CDR3 in DNA: TGTGCCAGCACGGTGGGGGACAGGTCGTTCGGTGAGCAGTTCTTC.

To note about this clone: This same CDR3 is encoded by further DNA sequences in the sample. The gene calls are TRBV9 and TRBJ2-7, with 7 nucleotides matching TRBD2. Per the germline V gene, CDR1 is SGDLS and CDR2 is YYNGEE. The CDR3 spans 13 residues. V shed 4 bases, J shed 3 bases, and the junction held 4 bases outside the gene matches. DNA for the CDR3: TGTGCCAGCAGCCCGAGGGAGGGCTACGAGCAGTACTTC. Its protein product is CASSPREGYEQYF. The whole variable domain, remainder taken from reference TRBV9 and TRBJ2-7, is DSGVTQTPKHLITATGQRVTLRCSPRSGDLSVYWYQQSLDQGLQFLIQYYNGEERAKGNILERFSAQQFPDLHSELNLSSLELGDSALYFCASSPREGYEQYFGPGTRLTVT.

Concerning this clone: The same CDR3 is also encoded by other DNA sequences in this sample. CDR3 protein: CASSLLGGGGYTF. The CDR3 DNA sequence: TGTGCCAGCAGTTTATTGGGTGGTGGTGGCTACACCTTC. V gene TRBV27 combines with J gene TRBJ1-2, with D unresolved. This CDR3 contains 13 residues. Germline V gene lookup returns CDR1 MNHEY and CDR2 SMNVEV (reference sequence). V lost 1 base, J lost 7 bases, and 10 bases lay in between.

The chain joins TRBV7-9 to TRBJ2-3; 13 positions agree with TRBD2. CDR1 and CDR2 (germline): SEHNR, FQNEAQ (reference sequence). The trim removed 8 bases at V and 3 bases at J, leaving 11 bases unmatched. CDR3 length equals 17 residues. The CDR3 spells CASLGTSGTSRTDTQYF. The CDR3 DNA reads TGTGCCAGCTTGGGGACTAGCGGGACCTCTAGAACAGATACGCAGTATTTT.